This T cell receptor (beta chain) was captured in a study of Graves' ophthalmopathy and Graves' hyperthyroidism. Overall study context: Peripheral blood was gathered at first diagnosis, ahead of any treatment whatsoever.

With V trimmed by 4 bases and J by 3 bases, 3 bases remained unmatched. CDR1 is DFQATT, CDR2 SNEGSKA, per germline (reference sequence). This CDR3 spans 13 amino acids. Serum thyroxine and TRAb, along with clinical symptoms, thyroid ultrasound and orbital computed tomography, were what diagnosis relied on. This clonotype has a count of ten or more. Scientists amplified the TCR beta CDR3 regions from RNA transcripts. Second-round multiplex PCR came after a first-round RT-PCR that employed HTBI primers. TCRdb re-called the multiplex PCR reads with MiXCR, one entry per CDR3 protein. Among 200,000 to 300,000 distinct CDR3 sequences listed, around 45% were seen once.

The source is an adult man with Graves' ophthalmopathy. This rearrangement joins TRBV20-1 to TRBJ1-5, with 7 bases that match TRBD1. Sequenced input: peripheral blood. Here the CDR3 DNA reads TGCAGTGCTACAGGGACAGTCAATCAGCCCCAGCATTTT. Translated: CSATGTVNQPQHF.